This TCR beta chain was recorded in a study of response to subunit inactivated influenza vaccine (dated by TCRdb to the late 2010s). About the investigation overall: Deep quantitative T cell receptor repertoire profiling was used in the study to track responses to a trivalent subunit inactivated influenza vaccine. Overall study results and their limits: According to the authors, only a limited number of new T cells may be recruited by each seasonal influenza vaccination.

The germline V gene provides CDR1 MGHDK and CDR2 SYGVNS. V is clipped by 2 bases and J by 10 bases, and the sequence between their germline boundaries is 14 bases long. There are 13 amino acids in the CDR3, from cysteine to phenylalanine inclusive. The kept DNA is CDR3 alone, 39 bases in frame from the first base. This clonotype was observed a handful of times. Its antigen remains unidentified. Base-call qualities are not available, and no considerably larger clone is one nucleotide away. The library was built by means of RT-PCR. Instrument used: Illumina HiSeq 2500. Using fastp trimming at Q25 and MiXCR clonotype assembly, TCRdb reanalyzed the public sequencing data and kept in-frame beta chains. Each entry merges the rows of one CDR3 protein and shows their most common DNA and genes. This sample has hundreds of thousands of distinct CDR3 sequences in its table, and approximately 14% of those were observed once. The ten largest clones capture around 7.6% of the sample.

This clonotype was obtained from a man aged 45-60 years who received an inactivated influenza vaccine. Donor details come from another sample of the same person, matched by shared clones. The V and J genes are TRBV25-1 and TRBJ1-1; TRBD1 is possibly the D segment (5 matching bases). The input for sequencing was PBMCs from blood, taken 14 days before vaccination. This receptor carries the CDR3 CASSERGPGIAFF. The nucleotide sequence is TGTGCCAGCAGTGAAAGGGGCCCTGGGATAGCTTTCTTT.